The T cell receptor (beta chain) under discussion was sequenced for a study of beta chain features in type 1 diabetes. Study-level results: In every one of the four CD4+ subsets, TCRB CDR3s were moderately but significantly shorter in Type 1 diabetes patients. Whether TCRB rearrangement is influenced by HLA type was left unresolved in this analysis.

Sequencing targeted expressed TCRB transcripts, as all isolated RNA had been reverse transcribed. Method: immunoSEQ multiplex PCR; TCRdb's copy keeps in-frame clones and lacks some. Among roughly 140,000 clones, 7.5% to 10% were seen once, and the ten largest hold 0.55% to 0.75%. A few counts support this clone. Its antigen is currently unknown. The CDR3 contains 15 residues. Germline V lookup: CDR1 SEHNR, CDR2 FQNEAQ (reference sequence). The V gene lost 2 bases and the J gene lost 0 bases, with 10 bases spanning the gap. The rearrangement links TRBV7-9 to TRBJ1-2; the D is unclear. Sequenced sample: central memory CD4+ T cells from blood. This clonotype was sampled from a man aged 18-30 years in good health. The CDR3 protein is CASSLFRETNYGYTF. CDR3 DNA: TGTGCCAGCAGCTTATTTAGGGAGACTAACTATGGCTACACCTTC.